What follows are 15 T cell receptor beta chains derived from one specimen sequenced in a study of shared clonotypes between healthy human individuals. Using immunoSEQ multiplex PCR, the repertoire was profiled, and TCRdb retains in-frame clones only, with some absent. The table has about 1.1 million clones, roughly 80% seen once. Material: memory CD4+ T cells from PBMCs. Described subset: CD45RA-negative fraction. Source of these receptors: a man between 18 and 35 years old in good health. Some clones in this sample may be carry-over from other donors' samples.

This chain joins TRBV28 and TRBJ1-1; the match to TRBD1 covers 9 bases. CDR1 and CDR2 from the germline V gene are MDHEN and SYDVKM. V shed 10 bases and J 1 base; nucleotides not matched to a gene: 7. The CDR3 has 14 residues. CDR3 residues: CAITGGRWNTEAFF. In DNA, the CDR3 is TGTGCCATCACAGGGGGCCGTTGGAACACTGAAGCTTTCTTT. The entire variable domain, with the rest obtained from reference TRBV28 and TRBJ1-1, is as follows: DVKVTQSSRYLVKRTGEKVFLECVQDMDHENMFWYRQDPGLGLRLIYFSYDVKMKEKGDIPEGYSVSREKKERFSLILESASTNQTSMYLCAITGGRWNTEAFFGQGTRLTVV.

V is TRBV11-3 and J is TRBJ2-3; D not resolved. The CDR3 sequence is 13 residues long. V was clipped by 5 bases and J by 6 bases, with 12 bases between them. Germline CDR1 is SGHNT and CDR2 is YENEEA. The CDR3 DNA reads TGTGCCAGCAGCCTACAGCAAGACGATACGCAGTATTTT. Translating it yields CASSLQQDDTQYF.

This chain links TRBV5-4 with TRBJ2-3; TRBD2 matches 12 bases. The CDR3 loop spans 15 amino acids. Germline V lookup: CDR1 SGHNT, CDR2 YYREEE (reference sequence). V lost 4 bases, J lost 1 base, and 1 base stayed unmatched. CDR3 nucleotides: TGTGCCAGCAGCCGGACTAGCGGGGGCACAGATACGCAGTATTTT. It translates to CASSRTSGGTDTQYF.

This clone was observed a handful of times. The rearrangement uses TRBV7-7 and TRBJ2-3; 9 bases map to TRBD2. The CDR3 has 15 residues. V was pared by 5 bases and J by 6 bases, with 9 bases of the junction left unmatched. Germline loops: CDR1 SSHAT, CDR2 FNYEAQ (reference sequence). CDR3 sequence: CASSRSGRRDDTQYF. The CDR3 DNA reads TGTGCCAGCAGCCGGAGCGGGAGGAGGGATGATACGCAGTATTTT.

The gene calls are TRBV28 and TRBJ2-2; tentative D call: TRBD1 (5 bases). Trimming left V 4 bases short and J 6 bases short, with 18 bases between. This CDR3 is 16 amino acids long. Germline V gene sequence: CDR1 MDHEN, CDR2 SYDVKM. Here the CDR3 reads CASSYSPQVGSGELFF. The CDR3 coding sequence is TGTGCCAGCAGTTACAGTCCACAGGTGGGATCCGGGGAGCTGTTTTTT.

The V call is TRBV6-1, the J call TRBJ1-2; 8 bases agree with TRBD1. The CDR3 extends over 18 amino acids. V shed 4 bases and J 1 base; nucleotides not matched to a gene: 14. Germline CDR1 reads MNHNS; CDR2 reads SASEGT. The CDR3 region has the DNA TGTGCCAGCAGTGCGTCCAGAGACAGGGGTGTACGTAACTATGGCTACACCTTC. This codes for CASSASRDRGVRNYGYTF.

The chain couples TRBV28 to TRBJ2-5, with D possibly called TRBD1 or TRBD2 (6 bases each). V lost 6 bases and J 1 base, leaving 15 bases between the germline ends. Germline V CDR1 and CDR2: MDHEN, SYDVKM. The CDR3 length is 15 residues. The CDR3 DNA reads as TGTGCCAGCAGACCGCAGGGGAGGCTCCAAGAGACCCAGTACTTC. It translates to CASRPQGRLQETQYF.

The rearrangement joins TRBV28 to TRBJ2-4, with D unresolved. The CDR3 spans 12 residues. Trimming took 6 bases from V and 9 from J, leaving 12 bases between them. Germline assignment: CDR1 MDHEN and CDR2 SYDVKM. The CDR3 DNA follows: TGTGCCAGCAGGGTACCTTTTGGCATTCAGTACTTC. It translates to CASRVPFGIQYF.

This chain connects TRBV7-2 to TRBJ2-7; either TRBD1 or TRBD2 may supply D (5 bases each). The CDR3 spans 17 residues. V shed 5 bases and J shed 0 bases, with 20 bases lying between them. CDR1 SGHTA and CDR2 FQGNSA come from the germline V gene. The CDR3 sequence is CASSPKGGGLYSYEQYF. DNA of the CDR3: TGTGCCAGCAGCCCGAAGGGTGGGGGTCTCTACTCCTACGAGCAGTACTTC.

J is TRBJ2-7 and V is TRBV28, with no clear D. Trimming left V 10 bases short and J 3 bases short, with 19 bases between. The CDR3 is made up of 14 amino acids. Looked up from germline, CDR1 is MDHEN and CDR2 is SYDVKM. CDR3 residues: CATRRVNYRYEQYF. CDR3 nucleotide sequence: TGTGCCACCAGACGGGTCAACTATCGCTACGAGCAGTACTTC.

The CDR3 region has the DNA TGTGCCAGCAGCTTTTTAAGGGGTGGAAACACCATATATTTT. Translating it yields CASSFLRGGNTIYF. The chain carries TRBV11-2 and TRBJ1-3, with D perhaps TRBD1 (5 bases). Germline loops: CDR1 SGHAT, CDR2 FQNNGV. This CDR3 contains 14 residues. Trimming left V 3 bases short and J 3 bases short, with 9 bases between.

Comments on this clone: A much larger clone lies a single base off, so this may be a read error. Other nucleotide sequences in the sample specify the same CDR3. The chain has TRBV5-6 and TRBJ1-5, with a possible D match to TRBD1 (5 bases). V was clipped by 0 bases and J by 7 bases, with 8 bases between them. The CDR3 spans 13 residues. Germline V gene lookup returns CDR1 SGHDT and CDR2 YYEEEE. The CDR3 DNA reads as TGTGCCAGCAGCTTGGGAGGGGACCAGCCCCAGCATTTT. Its translation is CASSLGGDQPQHF.

On this clone itself: This likely came from a read error, as a far larger clone is one base away. This CDR3 fails to terminate in the conserved phenylalanine or tryptophan, so it likely reflects a read error. V usage is TRBV30 and J usage is TRBJ1-1; 7 positions match TRBD1. Trimming at V came to 3 bases and at J to 3 bases, leaving 7 bases not matched to a gene. CDR1 is GTSNPN and CDR2 is SVGIG in the germline V gene (reference sequence). The CDR3 sequence is 14 residues long. The CDR3 coding sequence is TGTGCCTGGAGACAGGGGAGGGCGTACACTGAAGCTTTCCTT. This sequence encodes CAWRQGRAYTEAFL.

Concerning this clone itself: A far bigger clonotype differs at one base, so this is likely a read error. The V and J genes are TRBV4-3 and TRBJ1-1, with a tentative D call TRBD1 (6 bases). Germline CDR1 and CDR2: LGHNA and YSLEER. The CDR3 is made up of 15 amino acids. CDR3 DNA sequence: TGCGCCAGCAGCCAAGATAACAGGGCAGGCACTGAAGCTTCCTTT. Translation: CASSQDNRAGTEASF.

The chain links TRBV12-5 to TRBJ2-7; 9 bases are shared with TRBD2. This CDR3 spans 17 amino acids. The germline gives CDR1 LGHNT, CDR2 FRNRAP. The J segment lost 2 bases and the V segment lost 3 bases, leaving 11 bases of the junction unmatched. The CDR3 DNA sequence: TGTGCTAGTGGTTTAGAAAGGGGAGCGGGAGGTACCTACGAGCAGTACTTC. Residues: CASGLERGAGGTYEQYF.